The 21 T cell receptor beta chains reported below all come from one sample, sequenced in a study of OX40 agonist ivuxolimab in advanced cancers. The protocol was immunoSEQ multiplex PCR, while the TCRdb copy is restricted to in-frame clones and leaves out a portion. The sample records approximately 25,000 clones, 65% to 90% being singletons. The starting material was CD4+ or CD8+ T cells sorted from blood, obtained in a trial of the OX40 agonist ivuxolimab. These receptors all come from an adult with an advanced solid tumor such as melanoma, head and neck, liver or kidney cancer.

The chain employs TRBV27 and TRBJ2-3; D is unresolved. The CDR3 has 14 amino acids. From germline, CDR1 is MNHEY and CDR2 SMNVEV (reference sequence). The V end was cut by 2 bases, the J end by 6 bases, with 12 bases between. The CDR3 region has the DNA TGTGCCAGCAGTTTAGTCGGCAGCCGGGATACGCAGTATTTT. This translates into CASSLVGSRDTQYF.

On this clone itself: One junction end does not reproduce the germline sequence, and a read error may be involved. In the same sample, other DNA sequences code for this CDR3. V gene TRBV10-2 combines with J gene TRBJ2-7; D is ambiguous. CDR1 and CDR2 from the germline V gene are WSHSY and SAAADI. CDR3 size: 15 residues. CDR3 protein: CASSLVLGPSYEQYF. Written as DNA, the CDR3 is TGCGCCAGCAGTCTGGTTCTTGGACCCTCCTATGAGCAGTACTTC.

This chain links TRBV27 with TRBJ2-1; 7 positions match TRBD1. This CDR3 is 17 amino acids long. J was trimmed by 3 bases and V by 6 bases; bases with no gene match: 14. Germline CDR1 and CDR2: MNHEY and SMNVEV (reference sequence). Here the CDR3 reads CASSFAGTALGYNEQFF. The CDR3, as DNA: TGTGCCAGCAGCTTCGCCGGGACAGCTTTGGGCTACAATGAGCAGTTCTTC.

The chain has TRBV2 and TRBJ2-2; 7 positions match TRBD1. Germline trimming cut 0 bases from V and 5 bases from J; bases unmatched to any gene: 6. CDR1 SNHLY and CDR2 FYNNEI come from the germline V gene. The CDR3 is 16 amino acids. Here the CDR3 DNA reads TGTGCCAGCAGTGAAGCGGACGAGGGGGCGACCGGGGAGCTGTTTTTT. Translation gives CASSEADEGATGELFF.

This sequence joins TRBV11-1 and TRBJ1-1; D unclear. This CDR3 region has 13 residues. The V end was cut by 3 bases, the J end by 2 bases, with 7 bases between. Germline CDR1 is SGHAT and CDR2 is FQDESV (reference sequence). CDR3 sequence reads: CASSFYGNTEAFF. CDR3 sequence (DNA): TGTGCCAGCAGCTTTTATGGCAACACTGAAGCTTTCTTT.

This clone was counted a single time. The chain recombines TRBV6-5 with TRBJ2-2, with D possibly TRBD2 on 5 matching bases. The germline V gene encodes CDR1 MNHEY and CDR2 SVGAGI. V dropped 4 bases and J dropped 6 bases, with 12 bases sitting between them. The CDR3 has 14 amino acids. The CDR3 sequence is CASSLSAGPGELFF. The CDR3 nucleotides read TGTGCCAGCAGTTTATCGGCGGGCCCCGGGGAGCTGTTTTTT.

The chain couples TRBV4-1 to TRBJ1-4; 8 nucleotides line up with TRBD1. The CDR3 loop spans 16 amino acids. Germline V gives CDR1 MGHRA, CDR2 YSYEKL. V lost 6 bases and J lost 5; bases outside the gene matches: 11. CDR3 DNA: TGCGCCAGCAGGACCAGGACCCAGGGGGCGAATGAAAAACTGTTTTTT. Residues: CASRTRTQGANEKLFF.

The chain employs TRBV30 and TRBJ1-1; D gene unclear. CDR3 length: 13 residues. V lost 1 base to trimming and J lost 8 bases, with 14 bases between them. Germline CDR1 GTSNPN, CDR2 SVGIG (reference sequence). The CDR3 is CAWSGLGPTEAFF. CDR3 in DNA: TGTGCCTGGAGTGGTCTTGGGCCGACGGAAGCTTTCTTT.

V is TRBV27 and J is TRBJ1-5; D ambiguous. CDR3 length: 15 amino acids. Germline V gene data show CDR1 as MNHEY and CDR2 as SMNVEV (reference sequence). V was trimmed by 0 bases and J by 9 bases, leaving 15 bases between them. Here the CDR3 DNA reads TGTGCCAGCAGTTTATCGTCGACATACAATGGGCCCCAGCATTTT. Translating it yields CASSLSSTYNGPQHF.

The chain recombines TRBV4-2 with TRBJ1-5; 9 positions agree with TRBD1. CDR1 and CDR2 (germline): LGHNA, YNFKEQ. V shed 3 bases, J shed 1 base, and the junction held 1 base outside the gene matches. The CDR3 contains 15 residues. CDR3 sequence (DNA): TGTGCCAGCAGCCAGGACAGGGGAAGCAATCAGCCCCAGCATTTT. As protein: CASSQDRGSNQPQHF.

This chain links TRBV14 with TRBJ1-5; D is undetermined. The V gene lost 0 bases and the J gene lost 9 bases, with 6 bases spanning the gap. Germline CDR1 is SGHDN and CDR2 is FVKESK. The CDR3 contains 12 residues. The CDR3 reads CASSQEGGPQHF. Here the CDR3 DNA reads TGTGCCAGCAGCCAAGAGGGTGGGCCCCAGCATTTT.

The rearrangement joins TRBV7-3 to TRBJ2-1; D call uncertain. Germline CDR1 and CDR2: SGHTA and FQGTGA. V lost 6 bases to trimming and J lost 0 bases, with 15 bases between them. The CDR3 covers 16 residues. The CDR3 is CASSLGPGSSYNEQFF. The CDR3 DNA sequence: TGTGCCAGCAGTCTAGGACCAGGTAGCTCCTACAATGAGCAGTTCTTC.

The CDR3 is CASSYLVAGTGELFF. CDR3 coding DNA: TGTGCCAGCAGTTATCTAGTAGCGGGGACTGGGGAGCTGTTTTTT. The V gene is TRBV27, the J gene TRBJ2-2; 8 positions agree with TRBD2. Looked up from germline, CDR1 is MNHEY and CDR2 is SMNVEV (reference sequence). This CDR3 spans 15 amino acids. Trimming took 4 bases from V and 8 from J; bases not matched to a gene: 9.

The chain combines TRBV28 with TRBJ2-5; no definite D call. This CDR3 has 15 residues. V lost 7 bases and J 2 bases, leaving 17 bases between the germline ends. From germline, CDR1 is MDHEN and CDR2 SYDVKM. CDR3 sequence: CASTSPEGFQETQYF. The DNA for the CDR3 is TGTGCCAGCACCTCCCCCGAAGGGTTTCAAGAGACCCAGTACTTC. The whole variable domain, remainder taken from reference TRBV28 and TRBJ2-5, is DVKVTQSSRYLVKRTGEKVFLECVQDMDHENMFWYRQDPGLGLRLIYFSYDVKMKEKGDIPEGYSVSREKKERFSLILESASTNQTSMYLCASTSPEGFQETQYFGPGTRLLVL.

CDR3 DNA: TGTGCCAGCAGCTATCGGACACCCACCACAGATACGCAGTATTTT. It specifies CASSYRTPTTDTQYF. The chain joins TRBV28 to TRBJ2-3; tentative D call: TRBD1 (5 bases). This CDR3 spans 15 amino acids. Trimming removed 6 bases from V and 2 bases from J, with 15 bases in between. CDR1 and CDR2 (germline): MDHEN, SYDVKM.

The V and J genes are TRBV5-6 and TRBJ2-7, with D possibly matching TRBD2 (5 bases). This CDR3 comprises 16 residues. V was cut by 2 bases and J by 5 bases, with 20 bases left in between. Per germline, CDR1 SGHDT and CDR2 YYEEEE. The CDR3: CASSLFRDPPSNEQYF. For the CDR3, the DNA is TGTGCCAGCAGCTTATTCCGGGATCCCCCGTCCAACGAGCAGTACTTC.

The CDR3 bases are TGTTCCTGTAGAGGGGGTTCCAACACCGGGGAGCTGTTTTTT. Its protein product is CSCRGGSNTGELFF. The chain links TRBV7-6 to TRBJ2-2; TRBD1 might be the D (6 bases). The CDR3 has 14 amino acids. Germline CDR1 reads SGHVS; CDR2 reads FNYEAQ.

This clone was seen more than once but under ten times. This chain joins TRBV5-4 and TRBJ2-7; TRBD2 agrees at 12 bases. The CDR3 runs to 17 residues. CDR1 and CDR2 (germline): SGHNT, YYREEE (reference sequence). With 0 bases clipped from V and 7 bases from J, the junction kept 11 bases outside the gene matches. The CDR3 spells CASSLALTSGGREEQYF. As DNA, the CDR3 is TGTGCCAGCAGCTTGGCCCTGACTAGCGGGGGCCGTGAGGAGCAGTACTTC.

The J gene is TRBJ2-5, the V gene TRBV10-3; 10 nucleotides align to TRBD2. Germline V gene data show CDR1 as ENHRY and CDR2 as SYGVKD. The trim removed 0 bases at V and 2 bases at J, leaving 3 bases unmatched. This CDR3 comprises 16 residues. The CDR3 protein is CAISESERGGQETQYF. DNA for the CDR3: TGTGCCATCAGTGAGTCGGAGCGGGGGGGTCAAGAGACCCAGTACTTC.

This clone was seen once. This chain links TRBV5-7 with TRBJ2-5; either TRBD1 or TRBD2 may supply D (5 bases each). TRBV5-7 is an ORF; its function is uncertain. Deletions cut 5 bases from V and 5 bases from J, with 7 bases between. The CDR3 sequence is 11 residues long. The chain's CDR3 is CASRWGETQYF. In DNA form, the CDR3 reads TGTGCCAGCAGGTGGGGGGAGACCCAGTACTTC.

This clone was counted only a few times. The chain links TRBV4-3 to TRBJ1-2, with a possible D match to TRBD1 (5 bases). The ends were cut back, 4 bases at V and 7 bases at J, with 10 bases in the middle. The length of the CDR3 is 12 residues. Germline V gives CDR1 LGHNA, CDR2 YSLEER. The CDR3 here is CASSLGGTGYTF. For the CDR3, the DNA is TGCGCCAGCAGCCTCGGAGGGACTGGCTACACCTTC.